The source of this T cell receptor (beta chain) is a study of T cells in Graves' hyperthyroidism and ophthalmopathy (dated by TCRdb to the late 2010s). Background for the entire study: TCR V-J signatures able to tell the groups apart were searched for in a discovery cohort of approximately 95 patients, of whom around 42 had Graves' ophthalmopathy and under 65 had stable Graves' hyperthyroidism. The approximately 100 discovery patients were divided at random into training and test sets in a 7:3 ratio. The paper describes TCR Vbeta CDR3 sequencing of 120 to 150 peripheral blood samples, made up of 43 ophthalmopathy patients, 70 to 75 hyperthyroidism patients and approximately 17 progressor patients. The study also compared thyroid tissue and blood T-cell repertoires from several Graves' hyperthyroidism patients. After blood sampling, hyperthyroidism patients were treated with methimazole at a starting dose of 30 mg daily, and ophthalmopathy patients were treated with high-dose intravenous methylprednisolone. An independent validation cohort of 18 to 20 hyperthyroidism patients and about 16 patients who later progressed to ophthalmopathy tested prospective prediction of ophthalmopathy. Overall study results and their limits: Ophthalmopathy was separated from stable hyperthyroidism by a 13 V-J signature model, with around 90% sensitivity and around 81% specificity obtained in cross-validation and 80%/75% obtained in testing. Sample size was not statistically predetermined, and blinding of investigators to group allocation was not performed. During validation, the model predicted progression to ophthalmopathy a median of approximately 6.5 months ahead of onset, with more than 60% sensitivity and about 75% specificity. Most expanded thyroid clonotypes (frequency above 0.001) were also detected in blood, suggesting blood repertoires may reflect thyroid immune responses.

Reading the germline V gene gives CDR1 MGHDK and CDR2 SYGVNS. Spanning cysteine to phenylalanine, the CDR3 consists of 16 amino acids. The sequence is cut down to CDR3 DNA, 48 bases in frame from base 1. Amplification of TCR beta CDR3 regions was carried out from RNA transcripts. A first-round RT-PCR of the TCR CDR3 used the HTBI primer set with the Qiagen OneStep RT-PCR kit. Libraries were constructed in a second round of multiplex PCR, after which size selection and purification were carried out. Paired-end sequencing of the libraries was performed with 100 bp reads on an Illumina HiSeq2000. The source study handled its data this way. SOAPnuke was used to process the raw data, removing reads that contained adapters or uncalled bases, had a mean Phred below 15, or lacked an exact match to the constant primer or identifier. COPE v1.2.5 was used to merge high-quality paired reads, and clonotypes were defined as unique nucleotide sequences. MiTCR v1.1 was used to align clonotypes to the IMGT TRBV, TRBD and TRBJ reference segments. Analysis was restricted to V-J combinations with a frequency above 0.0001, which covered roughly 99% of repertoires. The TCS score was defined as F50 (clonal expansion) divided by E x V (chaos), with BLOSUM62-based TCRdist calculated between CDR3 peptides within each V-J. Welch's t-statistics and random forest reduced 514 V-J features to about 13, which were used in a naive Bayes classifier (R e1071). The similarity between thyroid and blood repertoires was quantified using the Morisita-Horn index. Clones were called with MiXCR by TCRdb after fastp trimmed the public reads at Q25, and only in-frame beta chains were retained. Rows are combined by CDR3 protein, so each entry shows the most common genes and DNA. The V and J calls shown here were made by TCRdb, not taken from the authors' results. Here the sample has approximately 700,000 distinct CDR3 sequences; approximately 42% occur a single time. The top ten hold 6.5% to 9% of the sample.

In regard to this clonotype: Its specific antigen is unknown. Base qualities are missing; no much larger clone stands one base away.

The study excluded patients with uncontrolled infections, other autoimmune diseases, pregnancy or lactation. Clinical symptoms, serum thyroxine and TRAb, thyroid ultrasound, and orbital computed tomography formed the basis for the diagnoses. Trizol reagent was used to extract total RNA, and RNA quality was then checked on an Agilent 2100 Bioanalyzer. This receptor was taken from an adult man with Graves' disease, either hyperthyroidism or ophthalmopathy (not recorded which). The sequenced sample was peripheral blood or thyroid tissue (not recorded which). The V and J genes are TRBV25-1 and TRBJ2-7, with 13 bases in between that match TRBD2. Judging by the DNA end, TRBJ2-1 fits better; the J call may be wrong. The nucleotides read TGTGCCAGCAGTGACGGGGGACTAGCGGGACTCAATGAGCAGTTCTTC. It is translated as CASSDGGLAGLNEQFF.